The 22 T cell receptor beta chains presented below share a single source sample, sequenced in a study of memory CD4+ T cells and cytomegalovirus serostatus. Generated by immunoSEQ multiplex PCR, the TCRdb table keeps only in-frame clones and is missing some. The repertoire has some 52,000 clones, around three quarters of them found once; the top ten carry under 2%. The sort gate was single viable CD3+CD4+CD8-CD45RO+ cells for memory CD4+ T cells. Material: memory CD4+ T cells from blood. The receptors originated from an adult in good health and CMV-seronegative.

The chain couples TRBV10-1 to TRBJ2-5; 10 positions match TRBD1. This CDR3 has 14 residues. V was pared by 6 bases and J by 5 bases, with 6 bases of the junction left unmatched. Germline V gene lookup returns CDR1 WNHNN and CDR2 SYGVQD (reference sequence). CDR3 amino acids: CASRVGQGWETQYF. The CDR3 bases are TGCGCCAGCAGGGTGGGACAGGGGTGGGAGACCCAGTACTTC.

This clone has only one observation. This sequence joins TRBV6-5 and TRBJ1-3; D might be TRBD1 (5 bases). The CDR3 spans 14 residues. V was shortened by 6 bases and J by 4 bases, with 13 bases between the two germline ends. CDR1 is MNHEY and CDR2 is SVGAGI in the germline V gene. The CDR3 DNA follows: TGTGCCAGCAGGGAAAGGGGATCCGGAAACACCATATATTTT. As protein: CASRERGSGNTIYF.

This sequence joins TRBV9 and TRBJ2-3; either TRBD1 or TRBD2 may supply D (6 bases each). The V and J ends lost 4 bases and 2 bases respectively, with 14 bases between them. The germline V gene has CDR1 SGDLS and CDR2 YYNGEE. The CDR3 extends over 15 amino acids. This CDR3 reads CASSSPGANTDTQYF. CDR3 in DNA: TGTGCCAGCAGCTCCCCGGGGGCGAACACAGATACGCAGTATTTT.

The genes are TRBV11-2 and TRBJ1-2; maybe TRBD1 (5 bases). The CDR3 covers 14 residues. In germline, CDR1 is SGHAT, CDR2 FQNNGV. Between the trimmed V and J ends, which lost 5 bases and 2 bases, there was a span of 12 bases. CDR3 in DNA: TGTGCCAGCAGCACCCCTCGGGGCAACTATGGCTACACCTTC. Translating gives CASSTPRGNYGYTF.

The rearrangement joins TRBV7-2 to TRBJ2-7, with 12 bases aligning to TRBD2. This CDR3 is built from 19 residues. V lost 5 bases and J lost 3; bases outside the gene matches: 17. CDR1 SGHTA and CDR2 FQGNSA come from the germline V gene. The CDR3 bases are TGTGCCAGCAGCCCTCGGGGGGCACTAGCGGGAGGTAATCGCTACGAGCAGTACTTC. Translation: CASSPRGALAGGNRYEQYF.

The J gene is TRBJ1-1, the V gene TRBV18; 8 bases align to TRBD1. V was pared by 5 bases and J by 2 bases, with 4 bases of the junction left unmatched. Germline assignment: CDR1 KGHSH and CDR2 LQKENI. The CDR3 length is 14 residues. CDR3 amino acids: CASSSDRVNTEAFF. For the CDR3, the DNA is TGTGCCAGCTCATCGGACAGGGTCAACACTGAAGCTTTCTTT.

The chain joins TRBV7-3 to TRBJ1-2; D remains ambiguous. Per the germline V gene, CDR1 is SGHTA and CDR2 is FQGTGA. V was trimmed by 3 bases and J by 8 bases, leaving 16 bases between them. The CDR3 length is 14 residues. The CDR3 DNA reads as TGTGCCAGCAGCTTCTCGGGAACACGGTCCGGCTACACCTTC. It codes for CASSFSGTRSGYTF. The whole variable domain, remainder taken from reference TRBV7-3 and TRBJ1-2, is GAGVSQTPSNKVTEKGKYVELRCDPISGHTALYWYRQSLGQGPEFLIYFQGTGAADDSGLPNDRFFAVRPEGSVSTLKIQRTERGDSAVYLCASSFSGTRSGYTFGSGTRLTVV.

The genes are TRBV6-5 and TRBJ2-7; 12 bases are a match to TRBD1. Germline values: CDR1 MNHEY, CDR2 SVGAGI. This CDR3 has 15 residues. Trimming at V came to 4 bases and at J to 6 bases, leaving 7 bases not matched to a gene. This CDR3 is CASSFPGQGASEQYF. The DNA of the CDR3 is TGTGCCAGCAGTTTCCCGGGACAGGGGGCATCCGAGCAGTACTTC.

This chain uses TRBV9 with TRBJ1-1; 7 bases line up with TRBD1. J was trimmed by 0 bases and V by 6 bases; bases with no gene match: 5. Germline V lookup: CDR1 SGDLS, CDR2 YYNGEE. This CDR3 has 14 residues. In DNA, the CDR3 is TGTGCCAGCACCACAGGGGTCATGAACACTGAAGCTTTCTTT. As protein: CASTTGVMNTEAFF.

This clone has only one observation. V gene TRBV28 combines with J gene TRBJ1-2; no clear D gene. The V gene's germline CDR1 is MDHEN and CDR2 SYDVKM. CDR3 length: 12 residues. The ends were cut back, 6 bases at V and 4 bases at J, with 9 bases in the middle. The DNA for the CDR3 is TGTGCCAGCAGCCGAACTACCTATGGCTACACCTTC. As protein: CASSRTTYGYTF.

The chain has TRBV11-2 and TRBJ2-5; TRBD2 matches 7 bases. CDR1 and CDR2 from the germline V gene are SGHAT and FQNNGV. CDR3 length: 15 amino acids. After removal of 5 bases from V and 5 bases from J, the junction contained 11 bases not matched to a gene. The CDR3 DNA sequence: TGTGCCAGCAGCGTTAGGGCGGGGGAGCGGGAGACCCAGTACTTC. This encodes CASSVRAGERETQYF. Complete variable domain (other parts from reference TRBV11-2 and TRBJ2-5): EAGVAQSPRYKIIEKRQSVAFWCNPISGHATLYWYQQILGQGPKLLIQFQNNGVVDDSQLPKDRFSAERLKGVDSTLKIQPAKLEDSAVYLCASSVRAGERETQYFGPGTRLLVL.

This chain connects TRBV28 to TRBJ1-3; 11 positions match TRBD1. V lost 8 bases, J lost 1 base, and 10 bases stayed unmatched. This CDR3 is built from 17 residues. Germline V gene sequence: CDR1 MDHEN, CDR2 SYDVKM. CDR3 residues: CASGLPGQGGSGNTIYF. The CDR3 region has the DNA TGTGCCAGCGGGTTACCGGGACAGGGGGGGTCTGGAAACACCATATATTTT.

The genes are TRBV27 and TRBJ1-1; D gene unclear. The CDR3 extends over 15 amino acids. CDR1 is MNHEY, CDR2 SMNVEV, per germline (reference sequence). V gave up 6 bases and J gave up 9 bases, with 23 bases separating them. In DNA form, the CDR3 reads TGTGCCAGCAGCTCACTCCTTTCGGGCGGCCGTCAAGCTTTCTTT. Its protein is CASSSLLSGGRQAFF.

To note about this clone: At one end the junction does not follow the germline gene, possibly because of a read error. The chain links TRBV7-2 to TRBJ1-5; D is perhaps TRBD1 (5 bases). This CDR3 is built from 15 residues. The germline CDR1 and CDR2 sequences are SGHTA and FQGNSA. The CDR3 spells CASSSQGWSNRPQHF. In DNA, the CDR3 is TGTGCCAGCAGCTCGCAGGGATGGAGCAATCGGCCCCAGCATTTT.

V and J are TRBV9 and TRBJ1-2; D is possibly TRBD1 (5 bases). Germline V lookup: CDR1 SGDLS, CDR2 YYNGEE. V was trimmed by 6 bases and J by 1 base, leaving 10 bases between them. This CDR3 is 13 amino acids long. Written as DNA, the CDR3 is TGTGCCAGCACAGGGTCTTTTAACTATGGCTACACCTTC. As protein: CASTGSFNYGYTF. The entire variable domain, with the rest obtained from reference TRBV9 and TRBJ1-2, is as follows: DSGVTQTPKHLITATGQRVTLRCSPRSGDLSVYWYQQSLDQGLQFLIQYYNGEERAKGNILERFSAQQFPDLHSELNLSSLELGDSALYFCASTGSFNYGYTFGSGTRLTVV.

This clone occurred once. The chain joins TRBV5-4 to TRBJ2-6; 9 nucleotides match TRBD1. Germline V CDR1 and CDR2: SGHNT, YYREEE (reference sequence). This CDR3 spans 17 amino acids. V lost 9 bases and J lost 2; bases outside the gene matches: 12. The CDR3 protein is CATKGGTGSPGANVLTF. The CDR3 region has the DNA TGTGCCACAAAAGGGGGGACAGGGAGTCCTGGGGCCAACGTCCTGACTTTC.

This clone was counted only a few times. The chain is built from TRBV2 and TRBJ1-1; weak D call: TRBD1 (5 bases). The CDR3 runs to 14 residues. Germline CDR1 and CDR2: SNHLY and FYNNEI. The V gene lost 7 bases and the J gene lost 5 bases, with 17 bases spanning the gap. The CDR3 loop is CASNSAGGETEAFF. In DNA, the CDR3 is TGTGCCAGCAATTCTGCGGGGGGAGAGACTGAAGCTTTCTTT.

The chain recombines TRBV4-3 with TRBJ1-5; D is uncertain. CDR1 and CDR2 from the germline V gene are LGHNA and YSLEER. The CDR3 has 19 amino acids. V lost 3 bases and J 6 bases, leaving 27 bases between the germline ends. In DNA form, the CDR3 reads TGCGCCAGCAGCCATCCCTCCCCAGGTCCTTCACCAACGGGTCAGCCCCAGCATTTT. This gives the protein CASSHPSPGPSPTGQPQHF.

This clone was found a few times. The rearrangement joins TRBV7-9 to TRBJ1-1; D not certain. The CDR3 spans 13 residues. In germline, CDR1 is SEHNR, CDR2 FQNEAQ (reference sequence). Between the trimmed V and J ends, which lost 6 bases and 4 bases, there was a span of 12 bases. CDR3 sequence: CASRPGSSTEAFF. The CDR3 nucleotides are TGTGCCAGCAGACCGGGAAGCAGCACTGAAGCTTTCTTT.

The genes are TRBV15 and TRBJ1-4; TRBD1 matches 7 bases. V dropped 3 bases and J dropped 12; count of bases not matched to a gene: 13. CDR3 length equals 15 residues. Germline V gene data show CDR1 as LNHNV and CDR2 as YYDKDF (reference sequence). CDR3 bases: TGTGCCACCAGCAGGGGGACAGCACCTTCGGCGGAACTGTTTTTT. It yields the protein CATSRGTAPSAELFF.

The rearrangement uses TRBV6-5 and TRBJ1-2; D might be TRBD1 (5 bases). CDR3 size: 15 residues. Trimming shortened V by 7 bases and J by 2 bases, and 17 bases separated the two germline ends. Germline V gene lookup returns CDR1 MNHEY and CDR2 SVGAGI. The DNA of the CDR3 is TGTGCCAGCACAAACGGGGGGGGGAGGAACTATGGCTACACCTTC. This sequence encodes CASTNGGGRNYGYTF.

The chain couples TRBV27 to TRBJ2-7; 11 positions match TRBD1. Germline CDR1 MNHEY, CDR2 SMNVEV (reference sequence). V shed 5 bases and J 0 bases; nucleotides not matched to a gene: 15. CDR3 size: 19 residues. The chain's CDR3 is CASSRTGGSHGPSSYEQYF. For the CDR3, the DNA is TGTGCCAGCAGTCGGACAGGGGGCTCCCACGGGCCCTCCTCCTACGAGCAGTACTTC.